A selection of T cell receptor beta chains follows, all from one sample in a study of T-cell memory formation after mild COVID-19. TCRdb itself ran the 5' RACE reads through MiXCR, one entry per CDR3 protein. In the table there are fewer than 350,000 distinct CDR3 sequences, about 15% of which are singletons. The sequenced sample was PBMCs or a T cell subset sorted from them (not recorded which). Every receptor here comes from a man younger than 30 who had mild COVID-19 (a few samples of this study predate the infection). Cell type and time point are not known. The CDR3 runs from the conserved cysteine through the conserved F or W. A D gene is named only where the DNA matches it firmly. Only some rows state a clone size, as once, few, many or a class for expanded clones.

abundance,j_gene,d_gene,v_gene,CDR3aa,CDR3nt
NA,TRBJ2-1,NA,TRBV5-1,CASLWGNEQFF,TGCGCCAGCCTCTGGGGGAATGAGCAGTTCTTC
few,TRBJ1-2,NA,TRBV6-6,CASSLEEPYGYTF,TGTGCCAGCAGTTTAGAGGAACCCTATGGCTACACCTTC
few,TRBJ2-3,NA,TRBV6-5,CASRGEITDTQYF,TGTGCCAGCAGAGGGGAGATCACAGATACGCAGTATTTT
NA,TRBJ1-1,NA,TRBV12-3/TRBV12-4,CASSRDIVNTEAFF,TGTGCCAGCAGTCGGGACATAGTGAACACTGAAGCTTTCTTT
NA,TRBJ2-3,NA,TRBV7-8,CASSLAGKNTQYF,TGTGCCAGCAGCTTAGCCGGGAAAAATACGCAGTATTTT
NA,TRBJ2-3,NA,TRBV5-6,CASSFRDSDTQYF,TGTGCCAGCAGCTTCAGGGATTCAGATACGCAGTATTTT
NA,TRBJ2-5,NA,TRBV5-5,CASSLAGQGTQETQYF,TGTGCCAGCAGCCTCGCGGGGCAGGGAACACAAGAGACCCAGTACTTC
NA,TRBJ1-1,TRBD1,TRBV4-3,CASSQLRGRDTEAFF,TGCGCCAGCAGCCAGCTCAGGGGGCGGGACACTGAAGCTTTCTTT
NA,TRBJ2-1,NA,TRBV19,CASSIAGLGANEQFF,TGTGCCAGTAGTATAGCCGGTCTTGGGGCCAATGAGCAGTTCTTC
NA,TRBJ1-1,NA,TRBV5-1,CASSLIGTDGEAFF,TGCGCCAGCAGCTTGATTGGGACCGACGGTGAAGCTTTCTTT
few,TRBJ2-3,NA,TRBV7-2,CASSLEWASTDTQYF,TGTGCCAGCAGCTTAGAGTGGGCCAGCACAGATACGCAGTATTTT
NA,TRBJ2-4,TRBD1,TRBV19,CAGQGLDNIQYF,TGTGCCGGACAGGGGCTGGATAACATTCAGTACTTC
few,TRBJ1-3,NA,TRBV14,CASSQFSGNTIYF,TGTGCCAGCAGCCAGTTCTCTGGAAACACCATATATTTT
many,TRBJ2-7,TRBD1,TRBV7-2,CASSLGQGDEQYF,TGTGCCAGCAGCTTAGGACAGGGAGACGAGCAGTACTTC
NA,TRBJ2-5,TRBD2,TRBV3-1,CASSWRGGRETQYF,TGTGCCAGCAGCTGGCGGGGGGGCAGGGAGACCCAGTACTTC
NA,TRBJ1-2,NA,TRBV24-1,CATSDAGVDHGYTF,TGTGCCACCAGTGATGCGGGAGTCGACCATGGCTACACCTTC